Following are 5 T cell receptor beta chains from one sample sequenced in a study of blood T cells in healthy people across ages. Combining a sample-barcoded 5' primer with a J-beta primer mix, a second PCR ran for roughly 7 to 11 cycles. TCRdb re-analysed the 5' RACE reads in MiXCR, keeping a single row per CDR3 protein. Of around 780,000 distinct CDR3 sequences listed, roughly 56% are singletons. The sample comprised blood. All receptors derive from a man aged 35-49 years in good health.

The chain couples TRBV11-2 to TRBJ2-5; 11 nucleotides match TRBD2. The J call may not be correct, given that the DNA end is closer to TRBJ2-7. This CDR3 is 16 amino acids long. Germline V lookup: CDR1 SGHAT, CDR2 FQNNGV. DNA for the CDR3: TGTGCCAGCAGCTTCGGTGGGCTAGCGGGGGGCTACGAGCAGTACTTC. Residues: CASSFGGLAGGYEQYF.

This clonotype was detected only a few times. V usage is TRBV10-3 and J usage is TRBJ2-1, with TRBD2 matching over 12 bases. This CDR3 spans 15 amino acids. Germline V CDR1 and CDR2: ENHRY, SYGVKD. The V and J ends lost 3 bases and 6 bases, in that order; junction bases with no gene match: 3. CDR3 residues: CAISDLAGGPNEQFF. In nucleotides, the CDR3 is TGTGCCATCAGTGACCTAGCGGGGGGGCCCAATGAGCAGTTCTTC.

This clonotype was seen a single time. CDR3 region: CASSPGGAMNGYTF. In DNA, the CDR3 is TGTGCCAGCAGCCCAGGGGGCGCGATGAATGGCTACACCTTC. The chain uses TRBV7-6 and TRBJ1-2; 8 bases are a match to TRBD1. Germline V gene sequence: CDR1 SGHVS, CDR2 FNYEAQ. V gave up 5 bases and J gave up 6 bases; unmatched junction bases: 8. The CDR3 totals 14 residues.

The rearrangement links TRBV5-1 to TRBJ2-3; D not resolved. Germline assignment: CDR1 SGHRS and CDR2 YFSETQ. V was pared by 3 bases and J by 2 bases, with 7 bases between. The CDR3 extends over 13 amino acids. The CDR3 bases are TGCGCCAGCAGCTGGCAGATCACAGATACGCAGTATTTT. Translated: CASSWQITDTQYF.

The V and J genes are TRBV24-1 and TRBJ1-1; no firm D call. There are 13 residues in the CDR3. Trimming removed 1 base at V and 0 bases at J, with 2 bases between. Germline assignment: CDR1 KGHDR and CDR2 SFDVKD. This CDR3 is CATSDFMNTEAFF. For the CDR3, the DNA is TGTGCCACCAGTGATTTCATGAACACTGAAGCTTTCTTT.